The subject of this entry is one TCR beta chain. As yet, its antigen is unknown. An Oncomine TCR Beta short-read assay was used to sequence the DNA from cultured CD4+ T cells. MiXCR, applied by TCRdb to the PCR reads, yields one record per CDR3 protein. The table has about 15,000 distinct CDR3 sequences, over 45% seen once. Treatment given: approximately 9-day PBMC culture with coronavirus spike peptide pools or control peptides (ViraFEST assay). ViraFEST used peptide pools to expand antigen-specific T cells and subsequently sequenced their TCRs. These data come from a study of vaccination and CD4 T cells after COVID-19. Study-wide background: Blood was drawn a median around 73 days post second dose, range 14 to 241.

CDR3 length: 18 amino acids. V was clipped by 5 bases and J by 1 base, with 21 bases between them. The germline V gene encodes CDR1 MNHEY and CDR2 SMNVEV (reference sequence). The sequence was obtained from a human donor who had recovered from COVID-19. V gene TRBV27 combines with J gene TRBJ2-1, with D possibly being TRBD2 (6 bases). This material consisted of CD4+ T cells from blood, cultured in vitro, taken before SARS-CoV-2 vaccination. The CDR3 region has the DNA TGTGCCAGCAGTCCTCTGCTTGGGCGGGGAAAATCCTACAATGAGCAGTTCTTC. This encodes CASSPLLGRGKSYNEQFF.